The present TCR beta chain was sequenced within a study of T-cell reconstitution after alpha-beta-depleted transplantation in children. Study-level points and caveats: Diversity and T-cell counts at one year after transplant derived mostly from new T cells. Where alpha-beta T cells came from about two months after transplant was reportedly several hundred expanded graft clones. Recipient T cells and thymic progenitors that survived gave rise to the high TCRbeta diversity observed at day 60 in some patients.

Between the trimmed V and J ends, which lost 3 bases and 0 bases, there was a span of 16 bases. The CDR3 runs to 16 residues. CDR1 and CDR2 (germline): SGHRS, YFSETQ. As it was prepared, the TCRbeta library received unique molecular identifiers. MiXCR was run by TCRdb on the PCR reads, yielding one entry per CDR3 protein. Among approximately 220,000 distinct CDR3 sequences listed, around a sixth were seen once. On this clonotype itself: Antigen: not known.

The chain links TRBV5-1 to TRBJ2-7; tentative D call: TRBD2 (6 bases). The material was PBMCs, mostly from graft donor cells, obtained 360 days after TCRalphabeta/CD19-depleted stem cell transplant. The TCR sequence derives from a male patient between 2 and 15 years old who had a stem cell transplant for acute lymphoblastic leukemia, so the T cells may come from the graft donor. The CDR3 DNA follows: TGCGCCAGCAGCTCCCGAGATTGGGGGGTCTCCTACGAGCAGTACTTC. It is translated as CASSSRDWGVSYEQYF.